The clone carrying this T cell receptor beta chain was picked up one time. The antigen is undetermined. The record originates from a study of cytomegalovirus exposure and HLA in healthy donors. Findings and caveats of the study: Previously analyzed data showed that most TCR beta V segments were productive at a frequency of about 90% or about 30%. Reports showed the classifier diagnosing cytomegalovirus status with high specificity and sensitivity. An analysis was carried out later, and it reportedly showed fewer N-insertions in an Asian-associated ancestry cluster than the roughly 670-donor mean.

The PCR ran on 60 Vbeta and 13 Jbeta primers. Generated by immunoSEQ multiplex PCR, the TCRdb table keeps only in-frame clones and is missing some. Of 150,000 to 200,000 clones in the sample, around 80% are singletons; the top ten hold about 1%. Germline lookup yields CDR1 SGHTA and CDR2 FQGNSA. The CDR3 is made up of 13 amino acids. V lost 3 bases and J lost 6, with 12 bases in between. Sequenced material: PBMCs. The TCR comes from a woman aged 40 to 50 in good health and CMV-seronegative. The chain couples TRBV7-2 to TRBJ2-7; D possibly corresponds to TRBD2 (5 bases). CDR3 sequence (DNA): TGTGCCAGCAGCTTGGCCACTGGACTCGAGCAGTACTTC. Its protein product is CASSLATGLEQYF.